What follows describes a single T cell receptor beta chain. CDR3 length: 16 amino acids. The V gene lost 3 bases and the J gene lost 1 base, with 15 bases spanning the gap. CDR1 is ENHRY, CDR2 SYGVKD, per germline. Profiled with immunoSEQ multiplex PCR; TCRdb holds only in-frame clones, not every one. The data contain about 95,000 clones, 70% to 90% of them singletons. The data were taken from a study of control samples from healthy donors and cancer patients. The clonotype originates from a man under 40 in good health. The chain uses TRBV10-3 and TRBJ2-5, with D unresolved. Sequencing input: blood. DNA of the CDR3: TGTGCCATCAGTGATGTGGGTAGTCGTACCCAAGAGACCCAGTACTTC. Protein product: CAISDVGSRTQETQYF.